A selection of T cell receptor beta chains follows, all from one sample in a study of T cell changes during pregnancy in multiple sclerosis. The method was immunoSEQ multiplex PCR; TCRdb's version includes in-frame clones alone and lacks a portion of them. The sample contains roughly 100,000 clones, about 90% of which appear only once. The specimen comprised peripheral blood, sampled before pregnancy. The source is a female donor with multiple sclerosis, enrolled in a pregnancy study. The conserved cysteine and the conserved F or W are not part of the CDR3 here.

12 TRBJ2-7 TRBV21-1 ASSKFIADYEQY
15 TRBJ2-1 TRBV10-3 AITSFAGASNYNEQF
11 TRBJ2-7 TRBV7-3 ASSQTGANEQY
13 TRBJ2-1 TRBV11-1 ASSLPGAIRDEQF
13 TRBJ2-1 TRBV5-1 ASSFRGTSYHEQF
15 TRBJ2-7 TRBV23-1 ASSQSGFSRTSYEQY
11 TRBJ2-7 TRBV2 ASSVENSYEQY
13 TRBJ1-5 TRBV5-8 ASSLVPGGSQPQH
14 TRBJ1-6 TRBV6-5 ASSYGGGRGNSPLH
12 TRBJ2-7 TRBV9 ASSVSGAFNEQY
10 TRBJ1-2 TRBV13 ASKDRDYGYT
13 TRBJ1-2 TRBV7-2 ASSSGGQGAGGYT
14 TRBJ2-7 TRBV14 ASSQVGYPGAVEQY
11 TRBJ1-1 TRBV6-5 ASTRRGNTEAF
14 TRBJ2-3 TRBV15 ATSSPTSGRGDTQY
13 TRBJ2-5 TRBV9 ASSRSGLAVETQY
13 TRBJ1-4 TRBV2 ASKAEMGRNEKLF
12 TRBJ2-2 TRBV9 ASSGVRGTGELF
13 TRBJ2-7 TRBV6-1 ASSLQPGGSYEQY
11 TRBJ1-5 TRBV11-3 ASSFNLNQPQH
14 TRBJ1-1 TRBV7-2 ASNPRGGGMNTEAF
12 TRBJ1-3 TRBV5-4 ASSQTFSGNTIY
11 TRBJ2-3 TRBV7-9 ASSPRGPDTQY
8 TRBJ2-5 TRBV7-8 ASSLAAAY
10 TRBJ1-2 TRBV28 ASDMGGYGYT
12 TRBJ2-1 TRBV2 ASSGTSGRNEQF
11 TRBJ1-1 TRBV10-3 AISEGRVTEAF
12 TRBJ2-7 TRBV6-1 ASSEAAVTYEQY
13 TRBJ2-1 TRBV19 ASSIPSGLNNEQF
14 TRBJ1-3 TRBV7-6 ASSQGQKFSGNTIY
11 TRBJ2-1 TRBV11-1 ASSLVQYNEQF
18 TRBJ2-1 TRBV9 ASSLRGNSGGYSSYNEQF
18 TRBJ2-3 TRBV2 ASSERTSGSRRYYTATQY
14 TRBJ2-7 TRBV5-1 ASSYNPGGSTYEQY
13 TRBJ1-2 TRBV6-5 ASSRQGSANYGYT
13 TRBJ2-2 TRBV6-5 ASSYSQGLTGELF
12 TRBJ2-1 TRBV6-6 ASSLPPWSNEQF
12 TRBJ2-2 TRBV7-3 ASSLTGTGGELF
12 TRBJ1-2 TRBV18 ASSPGTGEYGYT
15 TRBJ2-3 TRBV5-1 ASSLGTSGGVIDTQY
11 TRBJ1-2 TRBV6-4 ASSMDTLGGYT
10 TRBJ1-1 TRBV5-1 ASTPDRGTAF
11 TRBJ2-7 TRBV30 ASSGGMVYEQY
13 TRBJ2-2 TRBV6-5 ASNLRDANTGELF
20 TRBJ1-4 TRBV9 ASSPHSAVNSEPTATNEKLF
9 TRBJ2-3 TRBV7-2 ASSSLDTQY
12 TRBJ2-1 TRBV6-6 ASSHGLARNEQF
13 TRBJ2-1 TRBV11-3 ASSLLAGGNNEQF
9 TRBJ1-2 TRBV6-5 ASSPNYGYT
12 TRBJ1-1 TRBV19 ASSIGNMNTEAF